This T cell receptor (beta chain) is from a study of spatial heterogeneity in lung cancer. This CDR3 has 14 residues. With V trimmed by 6 bases and J by 2 bases, 4 bases remained unmatched. Germline V gene sequence: CDR1 MNHEY, CDR2 SVGAGI. TCRdb reanalysed the 5' RACE reads using MiXCR and keeps one entry per CDR3 protein. Here the sample spans some 43,000 distinct CDR3 sequences, about 10% being singletons. This clonotype was observed many times. The sample's time point: blood at routine non-recurrence follow-up after resection. The input material, whole RNA from tumor, nontumor lung or frozen PBMC, was sequenced unsorted.

Sequences were derived from PBMCs, sampled at follow-up. This receptor was identified in a female donor with early-stage non-small cell lung cancer. This chain uses TRBV6-5 with TRBJ1-3, with 7 bases lining up with TRBD1. This chain's CDR3 is CASRNGQAGNTIYF. The CDR3, as DNA: TGTGCCAGCAGGAATGGACAGGCTGGAAACACCATATATTTT.